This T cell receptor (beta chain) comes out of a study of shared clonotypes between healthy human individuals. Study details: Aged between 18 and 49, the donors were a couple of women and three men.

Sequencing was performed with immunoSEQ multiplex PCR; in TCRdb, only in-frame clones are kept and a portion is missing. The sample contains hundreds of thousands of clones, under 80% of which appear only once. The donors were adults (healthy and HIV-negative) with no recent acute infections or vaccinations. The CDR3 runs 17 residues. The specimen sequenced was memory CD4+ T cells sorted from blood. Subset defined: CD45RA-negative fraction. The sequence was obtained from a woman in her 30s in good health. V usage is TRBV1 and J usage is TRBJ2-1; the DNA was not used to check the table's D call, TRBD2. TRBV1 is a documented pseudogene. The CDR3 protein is CTSSQPSGASSYNEQFF. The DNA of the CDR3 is TGCACCAGCAGCCAACCCTCCGGAGCAAGCTCCTACAATGAGCAGTTCTTC.